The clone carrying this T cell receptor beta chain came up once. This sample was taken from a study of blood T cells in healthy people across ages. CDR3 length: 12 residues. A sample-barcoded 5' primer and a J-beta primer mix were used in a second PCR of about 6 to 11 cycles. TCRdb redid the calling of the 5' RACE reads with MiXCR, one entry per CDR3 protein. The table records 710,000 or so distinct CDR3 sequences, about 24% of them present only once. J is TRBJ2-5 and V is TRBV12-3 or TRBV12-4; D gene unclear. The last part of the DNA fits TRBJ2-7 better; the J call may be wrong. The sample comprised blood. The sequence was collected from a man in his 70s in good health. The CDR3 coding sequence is TGTGCCAGCAGTTTAAGGGTCGACGAGCAGTACGTC. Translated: CASSLRVDEQYV.